A single sample gave rise to the 27 T cell receptor beta chains below, sequenced in a study of blood T cell repertoires in COVID-19. TCRdb keeps only in-frame clones here, not all; method: immunoSEQ multiplex PCR. The table lists 190,000 or so clones, 89% of them singletons. The specimen sequenced was peripheral blood. Receptors originate from a middle-aged man with acute or convalescent COVID-19.

This chain uses TRBV13 with TRBJ2-7; 7 nucleotides agree with TRBD2. Germline trimming cut 0 bases from V and 4 bases from J; bases unmatched to any gene: 12. Germline values: CDR1 PRHDT, CDR2 FYEKMQ (reference sequence). The CDR3 extends over 17 amino acids. This chain's CDR3 is CASSLGPMGGGTYEQYF. Here the CDR3 DNA reads TGTGCCAGCAGCTTAGGCCCGATGGGCGGGGGAACGTACGAGCAGTACTTC.

This clone has just a few counts. J is TRBJ1-1 and V is TRBV28, with D possibly being TRBD1 (6 bases). CDR1 is MDHEN, CDR2 SYDVKM, per germline. V lost 5 bases and J lost 4, with 17 bases in between. The CDR3 contains 15 residues. The CDR3 loop is CASSRGQFPSTEAFF. For the CDR3, the DNA is TGTGCCAGCAGTCGTGGACAGTTCCCCAGCACTGAAGCTTTCTTT.

This clone was counted a single time. V and J are TRBV2 and TRBJ1-4; D is perhaps TRBD1 (5 bases). Germline V CDR1 and CDR2: SNHLY, FYNNEI. This CDR3 has 15 amino acids. Trimming pared 7 bases from V and 3 bases from J, leaving 15 bases between. Here the CDR3 DNA reads TGTGCCAGCATCAGGGTCTGGTTAGCTAATGAAAAACTGTTTTTT. Protein: CASIRVWLANEKLFF. The variable domain in full, with the rest retrieved from reference TRBV2 and TRBJ1-4, is EPEVTQTPSHQVTQMGQEVILRCVPISNHLYFYWYRQILGQKVEFLVSFYNNEISEKSEIFDDQFSVERPDGSNFTLKIRSTKLEDSAMYFCASIRVWLANEKLFFGSGTQLSVL.

The rearrangement joins TRBV5-4 to TRBJ2-4; the D gene is possibly TRBD2 (6 bases). The CDR3 runs 15 residues. Trimming stripped 4 bases from V and 8 bases from J, with 19 bases between. Germline lookup yields CDR1 SGHNT and CDR2 YYREEE (reference sequence). In DNA form, the CDR3 reads TGTGCCAGCAGCCCCCAAGCGGGTGGGAGAGACATTCAGTACTTC. Translating gives CASSPQAGGRDIQYF.

V usage is TRBV27 and J usage is TRBJ2-5; D unresolved. V lost 5 bases and J lost 5, with 18 bases in between. Germline CDR1 MNHEY, CDR2 SMNVEV (reference sequence). There are 15 residues in the CDR3. Here the CDR3 reads CASSPLNPGGETQYF. CDR3 DNA sequence: TGTGCCAGCAGTCCCCTCAACCCGGGTGGCGAGACCCAGTACTTC.

The V and J genes are TRBV10-3 and TRBJ2-2; 9 bases align to TRBD2. Losses at the gene ends were 7 bases for V and 5 bases for J; bases not matched to a gene: 5. Germline CDR1 ENHRY, CDR2 SYGVKD. This CDR3 comprises 14 residues. CDR3 sequence reads: CAINGAGGTGELFF. The CDR3 DNA follows: TGTGCCATCAATGGCGCGGGGGGGACCGGGGAGCTGTTTTTT.

The chain joins TRBV3-1 (or the pseudogene TRBV3-2) to TRBJ2-5, with D tentatively TRBD1 (5 bases). Trimming took 4 bases from V and 5 from J, leaving 14 bases between them. CDR1 is LGHDT and CDR2 is YNNKEL in the germline V gene (reference sequence). The CDR3 is made up of 14 amino acids. The CDR3 sequence: CASSPPAQGETQYF. In nucleotides, the CDR3 is TGTGCCAGCAGCCCCCCTGCCCAGGGTGAGACCCAGTACTTC.

The chain uses TRBV13 and TRBJ2-3; TRBD2 aligns across 8 bases. Germline V lookup: CDR1 PRHDT, CDR2 FYEKMQ (reference sequence). Losses at the gene ends were 1 base for V and 3 bases for J; bases not matched to a gene: 6. This CDR3 comprises 16 residues. CDR3 protein: CASSLVDGGETDTQYF. For the CDR3, the DNA is TGTGCCAGCAGCTTAGTGGACGGGGGGGAGACAGATACGCAGTATTTT.

The V and J genes are TRBV6-5 and TRBJ1-3, with D possibly TRBD1 on 5 matching bases. CDR1 and CDR2 from the germline V gene are MNHEY and SVGAGI. The CDR3 loop spans 14 amino acids. V shed 5 bases and J shed 0 bases, with 8 bases lying between them. CDR3 bases: TGTGCCAGCAGTCAGGGAGGCTCTGGAAACACCATATATTTT. Protein: CASSQGGSGNTIYF.

Regarding this clone: The germline gene is not matched at one end of the junction; a read error may be the cause. The chain has TRBV5-5 and TRBJ1-5; D might be TRBD1 (5 bases). This CDR3 contains 15 residues. CDR1 is SGHKS and CDR2 is YYEKEE in the germline V gene (reference sequence). For the CDR3, the DNA is TGTACCAGCAGCTTGTCGGGACTTAGCAATCAGCCCCAGCATTTT. This codes for CTSSLSGLSNQPQHF. Full variable domain (remainder filled in from reference TRBV5-5 and TRBJ1-5): DAGVTQSPTHLIKTRGQQVTLRCSPISGHKSVSWYQQVLGQGPQFIFQYYEKEERGRGNFPDRFSARQFPNYSSELNVNALLLGDSALYLCTSSLSGLSNQPQHFGDGTRLSIL.

Only a few counts were recorded for this clone. The chain carries TRBV7-9 and TRBJ2-7; 8 nucleotides agree with TRBD1. This CDR3 is 15 amino acids long. CDR1 and CDR2 from the germline V gene are SEHNR and FQNEAQ (reference sequence). Trimming cost V 4 bases and J 4 bases; bases outside gene matches: 9. CDR3 nucleotides: TGTGCCAGCAGCTACAGACAGGGGATTCAATACGAGCAGTACTTC. The encoded protein is CASSYRQGIQYEQYF.

This chain uses TRBV28 with TRBJ1-2, with 10 bases lining up with TRBD1. Trimming cost V 5 bases and J 4 bases; bases outside gene matches: 13. Germline V gene sequence: CDR1 MDHEN, CDR2 SYDVKM. The CDR3 runs 17 residues. The CDR3 DNA reads as TGTGCCAGCAGTGGACACGCGGGACAGGGGCTGACCTATGGCTACACCTTC. Its translation: CASSGHAGQGLTYGYTF.

The chain carries TRBV6-5 and TRBJ2-3, with D uncertain. This CDR3 region has 15 residues. CDR1 MNHEY and CDR2 SVGAGI come from the germline V gene. Trimming removed 0 bases from V and 4 bases from J, with 11 bases in between. CDR3 nucleotide sequence: TGTGCCAGCAGTTACTCGATCCCGGCGGCAGATACGCAGTATTTT. It codes for CASSYSIPAADTQYF.

The chain is built from TRBV7-9 and TRBJ1-5; TRBD1 aligns across 7 bases. The CDR3 length is 12 residues. After removal of 5 bases from V and 7 bases from J, the junction contained 2 bases not matched to a gene. The germline V gene encodes CDR1 SEHNR and CDR2 FQNEAQ (reference sequence). CDR3 sequence: CASSPGQQPQHF. The CDR3, as DNA: TGTGCCAGCAGCCCGGGACAGCAGCCCCAGCATTTT.

The chain is built from TRBV11-2 and TRBJ2-7; a weak D match, TRBD2 (6 bases). Trimming pared 1 base from V and 5 bases from J, leaving 15 bases between. The germline V gene encodes CDR1 SGHAT and CDR2 FQNNGV. The CDR3 extends over 15 amino acids. The CDR3 DNA reads as TGTGCCAGCAGCTTAGTGGGGGGTTCCGTGGACGAGCAGTACTTC. This gives the protein CASSLVGGSVDEQYF. Full variable domain (missing parts from reference TRBV11-2 and TRBJ2-7): EAGVAQSPRYKIIEKRQSVAFWCNPISGHATLYWYQQILGQGPKLLIQFQNNGVVDDSQLPKDRFSAERLKGVDSTLKIQPAKLEDSAVYLCASSLVGGSVDEQYFGPGTRLTVT.

The chain links TRBV10-2 to TRBJ2-5; 10 nucleotides line up with TRBD1. The CDR3 runs to 12 residues. From germline, CDR1 is WSHSY and CDR2 SAAADI. V dropped 8 bases and J dropped 9; count of bases not matched to a gene: 6. Here the CDR3 reads CASSGQGFAQYF. The CDR3 DNA reads TGCGCCAGCTCGGGACAGGGGTTCGCCCAGTACTTC.

J is TRBJ2-5 and V is TRBV29-1, with 9 bases fitting TRBD1. After removal of 0 bases from V and 7 bases from J, the junction contained 9 bases not matched to a gene. Germline-derived CDR1 and CDR2 are SQVTM and ANQGSEA. This CDR3 comprises 15 residues. CDR3 residues: CSVEDGQGLRGTQYF. For the CDR3, the DNA is TGCAGCGTTGAAGATGGACAGGGGTTACGGGGGACCCAGTACTTC.

The chain recombines TRBV6-2 or TRBV6-3 with TRBJ1-2; TRBD1 matches 7 bases. This CDR3 region has 16 residues. Germline V gene lookup returns CDR1 MNHEY and CDR2 SVGEGT. Losses at the gene ends were 2 bases for V and 0 bases for J; bases not matched to a gene: 6. This CDR3 reads CASSYTHTGANYGYTF. DNA of the CDR3: TGTGCCAGCAGTTACACTCATACAGGGGCTAACTATGGCTACACCTTC.

The gene calls are TRBV7-9 and TRBJ1-1; D gene ambiguous. The V gene's germline CDR1 is SEHNR and CDR2 FQNEAQ (reference sequence). V was shortened by 4 bases and J by 3 bases, with 15 bases between the two germline ends. The CDR3 consists of 15 residues. CDR3 bases: TGTGCCAGCAGCTCCCCCGCGGGTATGGACACTGAAGCTTTCTTT. Its translation is CASSSPAGMDTEAFF.

V is TRBV5-4 and J is TRBJ2-1, with TRBD2 matching 15 bases. This CDR3 is built from 15 residues. CDR1 is SGHNT, CDR2 YYREEE, per germline (reference sequence). J gave up 9 bases and V 4 bases, and 5 bases lay outside the gene matches. The CDR3 bases are TGTGCCAGCAGCCCTGGACTAGCGGGGGGGATTGAGCAGTTCTTC. Translation: CASSPGLAGGIEQFF.

This rearrangement joins TRBV7-9 to TRBJ1-1; 8 bases agree with TRBD1. V was clipped by 5 bases and J by 4 bases; unmatched bases: 9. This CDR3 is 15 amino acids long. The germline CDR1 and CDR2 sequences are SEHNR and FQNEAQ (reference sequence). The CDR3 sequence: CASSLLGQDGTEAFF. The CDR3 region has the DNA TGTGCCAGCAGCCTTCTGGGACAGGATGGCACTGAAGCTTTCTTT.

The gene calls are TRBV7-9 and TRBJ1-6, with D uncertain. Germline CDR1 is SEHNR and CDR2 is FQNEAQ (reference sequence). The CDR3 has 12 amino acids. Trimming cost V 11 bases and J 6 bases, with 11 bases left between them. The CDR3 spells CAARPGNSPLHF. The CDR3 bases are TGTGCCGCACGCCCGGGTAATTCACCCCTCCACTTT.

The rearrangement uses TRBV7-9 and TRBJ1-1; D may be TRBD1 (5 bases). Germline V gene data show CDR1 as SEHNR and CDR2 as FQNEAQ (reference sequence). This CDR3 is 16 amino acids long. V lost 2 bases to trimming and J lost 7 bases, with 20 bases between them. CDR3 protein: CASSLWFREGTGEAFF. The CDR3 DNA reads TGTGCCAGCAGCTTATGGTTTAGGGAAGGTACAGGTGAAGCTTTCTTT.

Here the CDR3 reads CASRLPGEGYTF. The CDR3 nucleotides are TGTGCCAGCAGATTACCAGGGGAAGGCTACACCTTC. This rearrangement joins TRBV7-2 to TRBJ1-2; the D gene is possibly TRBD1 (6 bases). CDR1 is SGHTA and CDR2 is FQGNSA in the germline V gene. The CDR3 loop spans 12 amino acids. V was cut by 6 bases and J by 8 bases, with 13 bases left in between.

The chain joins TRBV5-5 to TRBJ2-5; TRBD2 matches at 7 bases. V shed 1 base, J shed 0 bases, and the junction held 12 bases outside the gene matches. Germline V gene lookup returns CDR1 SGHKS and CDR2 YYEKEE (reference sequence). There are 18 residues in the CDR3. The CDR3 coding sequence is TGTGCCAGCAGCTTGAGGTGGGGCTCTAGCGGTTACCAAGAGACCCAGTACTTC. It specifies CASSLRWGSSGYQETQYF.

This chain joins TRBV27 and TRBJ1-1; TRBD1 matches at 10 bases. Germline V gene sequence: CDR1 MNHEY, CDR2 SMNVEV (reference sequence). J lost 4 bases, V lost 7 bases, and 9 bases had no gene match. The CDR3 sequence is 15 residues long. DNA of the CDR3: TGTGCCAGCATTTATCGGACAGGGGGGAGCACTGAAGCTTTCTTT. The encoded protein is CASIYRTGGSTEAFF.

The rearrangement links TRBV13 to TRBJ2-1, with D maybe TRBD1 (6 bases). V was pared by 6 bases and J by 6 bases, with 15 bases between. Per germline, CDR1 PRHDT and CDR2 FYEKMQ (reference sequence). The CDR3 loop spans 14 amino acids. The DNA for the CDR3 is TGTGCCAGCAGGTTACGAGGGACAATCAATGAGCAGTTCTTC. Amino acids: CASRLRGTINEQFF.